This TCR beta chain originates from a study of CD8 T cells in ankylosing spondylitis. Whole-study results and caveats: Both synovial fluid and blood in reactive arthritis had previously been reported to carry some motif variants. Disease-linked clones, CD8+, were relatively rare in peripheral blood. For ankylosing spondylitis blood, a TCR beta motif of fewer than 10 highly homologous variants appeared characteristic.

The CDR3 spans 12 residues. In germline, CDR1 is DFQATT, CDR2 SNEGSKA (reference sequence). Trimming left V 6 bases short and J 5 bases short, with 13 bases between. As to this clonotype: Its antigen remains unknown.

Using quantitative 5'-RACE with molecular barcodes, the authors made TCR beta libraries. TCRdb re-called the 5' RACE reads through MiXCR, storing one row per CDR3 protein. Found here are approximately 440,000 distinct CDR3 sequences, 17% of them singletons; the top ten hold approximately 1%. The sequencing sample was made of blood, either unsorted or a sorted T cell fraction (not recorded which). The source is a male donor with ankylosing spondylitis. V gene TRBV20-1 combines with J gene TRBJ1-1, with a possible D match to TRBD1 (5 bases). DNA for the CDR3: TGCAGTGCCCCGACAGAATGGACTGAAGCTTTCTTT. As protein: CSAPTEWTEAFF.